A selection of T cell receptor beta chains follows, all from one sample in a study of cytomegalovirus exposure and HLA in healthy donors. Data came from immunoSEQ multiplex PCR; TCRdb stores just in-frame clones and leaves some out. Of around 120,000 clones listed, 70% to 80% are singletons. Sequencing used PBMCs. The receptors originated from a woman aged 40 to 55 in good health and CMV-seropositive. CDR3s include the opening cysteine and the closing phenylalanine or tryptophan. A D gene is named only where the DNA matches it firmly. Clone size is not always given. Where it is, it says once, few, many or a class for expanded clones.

TGTGCCAGCAGCTTGACAGGGGGAGGAGAGACCCAGTACTTC | CASSLTGGGETQYF | TRBV5-4 | NA | TRBJ2-5 | TRBD1
TGTGCCAGCAGCGTAGCTTCAGGGTCTGATACGCAGTATTTT | CASSVASGSDTQYF | TRBV9 | NA | TRBJ2-3 | NA
TGTGCCAGCAACGATCGGGACAGGGCTCCCTACGAGCAGTACTTC | CASNDRDRAPYEQYF | TRBV7-2 | few | TRBJ2-7 | TRBD1
TGTGCCAGCAGTCTCGGACTAGCGGGGGCCCAAGAGACCCAGTACTTC | CASSLGLAGAQETQYF | TRBV28 | NA | TRBJ2-5 | TRBD2
TGTGCCAGCAGTGGGAGCACTGAAGCTTTCTTT | CASSGSTEAFF | TRBV2 | once | TRBJ1-1 | NA
TGTGCCAGCAGTTACGGGACTAGCGGAAACACCGGGGAGCTGTTTTTT | CASSYGTSGNTGELFF | TRBV6-5 | NA | TRBJ2-2 | TRBD2
TGCGCCAGCAGCTTGGACCCTGAGGGCGAGCAGTACTTC | CASSLDPEGEQYF | TRBV5-1 | NA | TRBJ2-7 | NA
TGCGCCAGCAGCTTGGAGCTCAGAGGCTATGGCTACACCTTC | CASSLELRGYGYTF | TRBV5-1 | once | TRBJ1-2 | NA
TGTGCCATCAGCGCACAGGGAGTAGGGAACACTGAAGCTTTCTTT | CAISAQGVGNTEAFF | TRBV10-3 | NA | TRBJ1-1 | NA
TGTGCCAGAACAGAACTTGCAACTAATGAAAAACTGTTTTTT | CARTELATNEKLFF | TRBV21-1 | NA | TRBJ1-4 | NA
TGCGCCAGCAGGCCCCCCAGGGGGCGCACAGATACGCAGTATTTT | CASRPPRGRTDTQYF | TRBV5-1 | NA | TRBJ2-3 | TRBD1
TGTGCCAGCAGTGCTTATGGGACTAGCGGTTACTACGAGCAGTACTTC | CASSAYGTSGYYEQYF | TRBV6-1 | once | TRBJ2-7 | TRBD2
TGTGCCAGCTCACCGGGCTCCCGACAGCCCCAGCATTTT | CASSPGSRQPQHF | TRBV18 | NA | TRBJ1-5 | NA
TGTGCCAGCAGCTTGACAGAGAACACTGAAGCTTTCTTT | CASSLTENTEAFF | TRBV7-6 | NA | TRBJ1-1 | NA
TGTGCCAGCAGCCCTAGCACAGATACGCAGTATTTT | CASSPSTDTQYF | TRBV7-9 | NA | TRBJ2-3 | NA
TGTGCCAGCAGCTCCGAAGCGGGGGTCTCCTACGAGCAGTACTTC | CASSSEAGVSYEQYF | TRBV7-8 | NA | TRBJ2-7 | TRBD2
TGTGCCAGCAGCTCAGGACAGCAGTACGAGCAGTACTTC | CASSSGQQYEQYF | TRBV7-9 | NA | TRBJ2-7 | NA
TGTGCCAGCAGCGTAGGGGGACTGATCCAAGAGACCCAGTACTTC | CASSVGGLIQETQYF | TRBV9 | NA | TRBJ2-5 | NA
TGTGCCAGCAGCAAAGGACAGGGCGACAATCAGCCCCAGCATTTT | CASSKGQGDNQPQHF | TRBV14 | once | TRBJ1-5 | TRBD1
TGTGCCAGTGCAGGGTCGGGTGCGACCGGGGAGCTGTTTTTT | CASAGSGATGELFF | TRBV2 | few | TRBJ2-2 | NA
TGTGCCAGCAGTTCTAGCGGGCGCACAGATACGCAGTATTTT | CASSSSGRTDTQYF | TRBV25-1 | NA | TRBJ2-3 | TRBD2
TGTGCCAGCAGTACAGGGGGGTGGAATCAGCCCCAGCATTTT | CASSTGGWNQPQHF | TRBV6-1 | NA | TRBJ1-5 | TRBD1
TGTGCCATCAGTAGGGACACTACCTACGAGCAGTACTTC | CAISRDTTYEQYF | TRBV10-3 | NA | TRBJ2-7 | NA
TGTGCCAGCAGCCAAGAATGGTCTAGCGAGCAGTACTTC | CASSQEWSSEQYF | TRBV14 | NA | TRBJ2-7 | NA
TGCGCCAGCAGCCTTGGTAGGGGTCTCTACGAGCAGTACTTC | CASSLGRGLYEQYF | TRBV4-3 | NA | TRBJ2-7 | NA
TGTGCCAGTAGCGTAGAAGGGGGCTACAATGAGCAGTTCTTC | CASSVEGGYNEQFF | TRBV9 | NA | TRBJ2-1 | NA
TGTGCCAGCAGGGTCCAGCAGGTACTGAACACTGAAGCTTTCTTT | CASRVQQVLNTEAFF | TRBV2 | NA | TRBJ1-1 | NA
TGTGCCAGCAGCTTAAACTCGGGAGCAGATACGCAGTATTTT | CASSLNSGADTQYF | TRBV11-2 | once | TRBJ2-3 | NA
TGCGCCAGCAGCCGGGGAGGAGGGGCCAACACTGAAGCTTTCTTT | CASSRGGGANTEAFF | TRBV4-3 | NA | TRBJ1-1 | NA
TGTGCCAGCAGTGACTCGATGAGGAGCCCAGGGGGCTACACCTTC | CASSDSMRSPGGYTF | TRBV6-4 | few | TRBJ1-2 | NA
TGTGCCAGCAGCCAATTCCAGGGAGGGAATCAGCCCCAGCATTTT | CASSQFQGGNQPQHF | TRBV4-2 | NA | TRBJ1-5 | NA
TGCAGCGTTATAAACAGCTCCTACGAGCAGTACTTC | CSVINSSYEQYF | TRBV29-1 | few | TRBJ2-7 | NA
TGCGCCAGCAGCGACACTAGCGGGGGAGAGACCCAGTACTTC | CASSDTSGGETQYF | TRBV5-1 | NA | TRBJ2-5 | TRBD2
TGTGCCATCAGTGAGTCGGGGACAGGGGCTGGCTACACCTTC | CAISESGTGAGYTF | TRBV10-3 | NA | TRBJ1-2 | TRBD1
TGTGCCAGCAGCTTGCGGGGGGTCTCAACCCAAGAGACCCAGTACTTC | CASSLRGVSTQETQYF | TRBV13 | NA | TRBJ2-5 | TRBD2
TGTGCCAGCAGCTTGGGGTGGACAGGTGATACGCAGTATTTT | CASSLGWTGDTQYF | TRBV5-8 | NA | TRBJ2-3 | TRBD1
TGCGCCAGCAGCCCCTCGAGCTCTGGAAACACCATATATTTT | CASSPSSSGNTIYF | TRBV4-3 | few | TRBJ1-3 | NA
TGCAGCGTTGGGGCGACAGGGTTGGCTGTCAGTGAAGCTTTCTTT | CSVGATGLAVSEAFF | TRBV29-1 | NA | TRBJ1-1 | TRBD1
TGTGCCGGGACTGGGGAGCAAGAGACCCAGTACTTC | CAGTGEQETQYF | TRBV2 | NA | TRBJ2-5 | NA
TGTGCCACCAGCAGACAGGGGGCCGATTCACCCCTCCACTTT | CATSRQGADSPLHF | TRBV15 | once | TRBJ1-6 | TRBD1
TGTGCCAGCTCACCAGACAGTGCTAACACTGAAGCTTTCTTT | CASSPDSANTEAFF | TRBV18 | once | TRBJ1-1 | NA
TGCACCAGCAGCCATAGGGACAGGGGGACTGGCGGCAGCAATCAGCCCCAGCATTTT | CTSSHRDRGTGGSNQPQHF | TRBV1 | NA | TRBJ1-5 | NA
TGTGCCACCAGCACGGACAGGGGAGCCACAGATACGCAGTATTTT | CATSTDRGATDTQYF | TRBV15 | NA | TRBJ2-3 | TRBD1
TGTGCCAGCAGCAAGAGGGAGACGGAAGGCTACACCTTC | CASSKRETEGYTF | TRBV6-1 | once | TRBJ1-2 | NA
TGTGCCAGCAGCTTAACTCTCCGGTCCGCTAAGGGCTACACCTTC | CASSLTLRSAKGYTF | TRBV7-2 | NA | TRBJ1-2 | NA